This T cell receptor beta chain was recovered during a study of identical twins. A universal primer site was added by template switching, and unique molecular identifiers were carried by the cDNA. One entry per CDR3 protein results from TCRdb running MiXCR on the 5' RACE reads. Of about 520,000 distinct CDR3 sequences listed, 22% were seen once; the top ten hold roughly 0.9%. The CDR3 totals 19 residues. CDR1 and CDR2 from the germline V gene are DFQATT and SNEGSKA (reference sequence). Trimming took 0 bases from V and 5 from J, leaving 26 bases between them. The sample also formed part of further work on T cells expressing NK-cell markers. That source reports: Sorting was restricted to alpha-beta TCR T cells by an anti-gamma-delta TCR antibody in several experiments. There were several donors in whom these clonotypes also led the CD3+CD56-NKG2C+ fraction.

V gene TRBV20-1 combines with J gene TRBJ2-1; possibly TRBD2 for D (5 bases). The TCR sequence derives from a woman between 18 and 29 years old in good health. The sequenced sample was CD4+ T cells sorted from blood. The CDR3 coding sequence is TGCAGTGCTAGAGATCCCCGACGCCCGGACTCTTTTGATCACAATGAGCAGTTCTTC. Its protein is CSARDPRRPDSFDHNEQFF.